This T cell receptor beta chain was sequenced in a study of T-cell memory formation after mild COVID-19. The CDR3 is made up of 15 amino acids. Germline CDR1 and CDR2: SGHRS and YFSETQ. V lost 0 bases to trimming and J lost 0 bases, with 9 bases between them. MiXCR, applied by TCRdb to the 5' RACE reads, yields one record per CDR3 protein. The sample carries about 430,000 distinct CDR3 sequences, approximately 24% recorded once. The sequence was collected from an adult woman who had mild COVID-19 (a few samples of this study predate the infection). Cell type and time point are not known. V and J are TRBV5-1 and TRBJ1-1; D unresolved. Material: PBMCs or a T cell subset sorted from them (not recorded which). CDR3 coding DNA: TGCGCCAGCAGCTTGGCCACCAGCATGAACACTGAAGCTTTCTTT. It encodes CASSLATSMNTEAFF.